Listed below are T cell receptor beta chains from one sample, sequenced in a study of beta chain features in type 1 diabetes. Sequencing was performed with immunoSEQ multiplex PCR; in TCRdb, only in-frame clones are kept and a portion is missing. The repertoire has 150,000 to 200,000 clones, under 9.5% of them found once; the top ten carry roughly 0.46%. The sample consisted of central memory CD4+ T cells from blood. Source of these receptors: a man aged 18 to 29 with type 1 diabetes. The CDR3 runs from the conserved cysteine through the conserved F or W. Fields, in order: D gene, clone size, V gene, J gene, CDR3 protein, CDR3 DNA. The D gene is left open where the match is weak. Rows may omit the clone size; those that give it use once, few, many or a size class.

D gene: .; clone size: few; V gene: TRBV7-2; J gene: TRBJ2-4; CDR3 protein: CASSPLNRAKNIQYF; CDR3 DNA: TGTGCCAGCAGCCCCTTGAACAGGGCCAAAAACATTCAGTACTTC
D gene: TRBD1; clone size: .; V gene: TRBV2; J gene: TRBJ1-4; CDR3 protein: CASRDRGHTNEKLFF; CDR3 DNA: TGTGCCAGCAGGGACAGGGGGCATACTAATGAAAAACTGTTTTTT
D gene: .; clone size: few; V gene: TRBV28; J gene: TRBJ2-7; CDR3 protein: CASSSLATQYF; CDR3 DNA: TGTGCCAGCAGTTCCCTAGCGACGCAGTACTTC
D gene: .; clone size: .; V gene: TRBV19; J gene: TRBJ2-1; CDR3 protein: CASSIYGTHNEQFF; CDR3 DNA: TGTGCCAGTAGTATATATGGGACTCACAATGAGCAGTTCTTC
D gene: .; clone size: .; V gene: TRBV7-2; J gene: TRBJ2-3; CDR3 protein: CASSLAGPRTDTQYF; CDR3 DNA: TGTGCCAGCAGCTTAGCGGGGCCCCGCACAGATACGCAGTATTTT
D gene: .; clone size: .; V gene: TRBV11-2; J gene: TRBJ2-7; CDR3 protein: CASSPPYRRSREQYF; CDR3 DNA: TGTGCCAGCAGCCCCCCGTACAGACGATCTCGGGAGCAGTACTTC
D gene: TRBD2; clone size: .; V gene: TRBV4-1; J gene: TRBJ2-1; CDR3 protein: CASSQDPSGSRYNEQFF; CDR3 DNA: TGCGCCAGCAGCCAAGACCCTAGCGGGAGCCGATACAATGAGCAGTTCTTC
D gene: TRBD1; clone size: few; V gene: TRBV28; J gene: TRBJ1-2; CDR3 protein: CASSLNPGQLNYGYTF; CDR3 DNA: TGTGCCAGCAGTTTAAACCCGGGACAGCTCAACTATGGCTACACCTTC
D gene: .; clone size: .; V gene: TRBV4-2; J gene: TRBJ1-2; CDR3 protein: CASSQEYYSVYGYTF; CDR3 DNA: TGTGCCAGCAGCCAAGAATATTACAGTGTCTATGGCTACACCTTC
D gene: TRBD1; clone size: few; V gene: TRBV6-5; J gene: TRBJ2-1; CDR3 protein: CASSGQGLNEQFF; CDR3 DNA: TGTGCCAGCAGTGGACAGGGGTTAAATGAGCAGTTCTTC
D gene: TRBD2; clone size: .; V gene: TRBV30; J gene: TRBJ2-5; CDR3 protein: CAWERAGSAGETQYF; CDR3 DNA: TGTGCCTGGGAAAGAGCGGGATCGGCCGGAGAGACCCAGTACTTC
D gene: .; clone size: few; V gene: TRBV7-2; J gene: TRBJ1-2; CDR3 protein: CASSFDTRDGYTF; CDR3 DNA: TGTGCCAGCAGCTTTGACACGCGGGATGGCTACACCTTC
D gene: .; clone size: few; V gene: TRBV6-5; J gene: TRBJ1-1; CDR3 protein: CASSYSYEREAFF; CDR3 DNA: TGTGCCAGCAGTTACTCCTATGAGAGGGAAGCTTTCTTT
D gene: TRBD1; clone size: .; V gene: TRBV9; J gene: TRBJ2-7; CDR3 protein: CASSVSGQGKYEQYF; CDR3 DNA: TGTGCCAGCAGCGTAAGCGGACAGGGGAAATACGAGCAGTACTTC
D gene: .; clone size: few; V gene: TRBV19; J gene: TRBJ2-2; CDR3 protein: CASSQGPTNTGELFF; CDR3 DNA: TGTGCCAGTAGTCAGGGGCCCACGAACACCGGGGAGCTGTTTTTT
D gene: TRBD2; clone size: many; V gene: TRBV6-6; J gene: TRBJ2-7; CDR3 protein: CASSSTTSGSYEQYF; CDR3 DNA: TGTGCCAGCAGTTCCACGACTAGCGGGAGCTACGAGCAGTACTTC
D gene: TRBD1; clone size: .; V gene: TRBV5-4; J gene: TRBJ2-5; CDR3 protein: CASSSPGQQAETQYF; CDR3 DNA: TGTGCCAGCAGCAGCCCGGGACAGCAGGCAGAGACCCAGTACTTC
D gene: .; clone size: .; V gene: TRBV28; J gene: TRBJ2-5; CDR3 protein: CASSLIGFRQETQYF; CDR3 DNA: TGTGCCAGCAGTTTAATCGGGTTTAGGCAAGAGACCCAGTACTTC
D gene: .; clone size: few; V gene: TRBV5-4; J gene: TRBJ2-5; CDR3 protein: CASSLGGVGQETQYF; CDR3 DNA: TGTGCCAGCAGCTTGGGGGGCGTGGGGCAAGAGACCCAGTACTTC
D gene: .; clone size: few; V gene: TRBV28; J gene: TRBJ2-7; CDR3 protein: CATTSMAARLEQYF; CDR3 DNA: TGTGCCACCACGTCCATGGCGGCACGCCTCGAGCAGTACTTC